This T cell receptor (beta chain) was identified in a study of OX40 agonist ivuxolimab in advanced cancers. Overall study: Each patient was given ivuxolimab into a vein every 2 weeks, at 0.01 to 10 mg/kg. Patients achieving partial responses numbered three: one hepatocellular carcinoma case and two cutaneous melanoma cases.

With regard to this clone: Its antigen is unknown.

Overall study findings and caveats: Clonal expansion by week 6 occurred in CD4+ and CD8+ blood T cells (at 0.1 to 3.0 mg/kg).

CDR1 and CDR2 from the germline V gene are SGHNT and YENEEA. This CDR3 is built from 16 residues. Trimming cost V 5 bases and J 4 bases, with 18 bases left between them. Sequencing was performed with immunoSEQ multiplex PCR; in TCRdb, only in-frame clones are kept and a portion is missing. The data contain about 73,000 clones, about 90% of them seen just once; the ten biggest clones take up 0.4% to 0.55%. This chain uses TRBV11-3 with TRBJ2-1; unclear D gene. The material sequenced was CD4+ or CD8+ T cells sorted from blood, taken in a trial of the OX40 agonist ivuxolimab. The receptor was derived from an adult with an advanced solid tumor such as melanoma, head and neck, liver or kidney cancer. CDR3: CASSTARQSLYNEQFF. The CDR3 DNA follows: TGTGCCAGCAGCACGGCTAGGCAGTCCTTATACAATGAGCAGTTCTTC.